These 14 T cell receptor beta chains were sequenced from one sample in a study of blood T cell repertoires in COVID-19. Profiling relied on immunoSEQ multiplex PCR, and the TCRdb table lists in-frame clones only, not all of them. The sample lists 75,000 to 95,000 clones, roughly 70% occurring once. Sequencing was carried out using peripheral blood. Source of these receptors: a man aged 65-85 years with COVID-19, enrolled during active disease.

The J gene is TRBJ2-1, the V gene TRBV6-4; the match to TRBD2 covers 9 bases. The CDR3 loop spans 16 amino acids. Germline CDR1 MRHNA, CDR2 SNTAGT. Trimming removed 5 bases from V and 1 base from J; junction bases left unmatched: 6. CDR3 DNA: TGTGCCAGCAGTTCTCTTCTAGCGGGGTCCTACAATGAGCAGTTCTTC. Residues: CASSSLLAGSYNEQFF.

This clone turned up a few times. The chain has TRBV29-1 and TRBJ2-7; tentatively, D is TRBD2 (5 bases). CDR1 is SQVTM and CDR2 is ANQGSEA in the germline V gene. CDR3 length equals 11 residues. Deletions cut 7 bases from V and 2 bases from J, with 9 bases between. The CDR3 is CSERGPYEQYF. The CDR3 DNA is TGCAGCGAACGAGGGCCCTACGAGCAGTACTTC.

V usage is TRBV29-1 and J usage is TRBJ1-5; 8 positions match TRBD1. From germline, CDR1 is SQVTM and CDR2 ANQGSEA. This CDR3 contains 17 residues. Trimming cost V 6 bases and J 5 bases; bases outside gene matches: 18. DNA for the CDR3: TGCAGCGTAGCCACAGGGGGAAGTTCGCCGGGGGATCAGCCCCAGCATTTT. The encoded protein is CSVATGGSSPGDQPQHF.

The chain carries TRBV7-3 and TRBJ2-5, with 11 bases identical to TRBD1. There are 16 residues in the CDR3. V lost 5 bases, J lost 4 bases, and 9 bases stayed unmatched. The germline gives CDR1 SGHTA, CDR2 FQGTGA. The CDR3 is CASSPGQGARRETQYF. The CDR3 DNA reads TGTGCCAGCAGCCCAGGACAGGGGGCGCGGCGAGAGACCCAGTACTTC.

In this sample, this clone turned up a few times. The chain couples TRBV24-1 to TRBJ1-6, with D possibly matching TRBD1 (6 bases). V shed 7 bases and J shed 2 bases, with 17 bases lying between them. The germline V gene encodes CDR1 KGHDR and CDR2 SFDVKD. The CDR3 covers 17 residues. CDR3 in DNA: TGTGCCACCAGCAAAACAGGGAAAACGACCTATAATTCACCCCTCCACTTT. Its translation is CATSKTGKTTYNSPLHF.

The V and J genes are TRBV5-6 and TRBJ2-7, with a tentative D call TRBD2 (6 bases). Germline CDR1 and CDR2: SGHDT and YYEEEE. The V and J ends lost 7 bases and 2 bases respectively, with 10 bases between them. The CDR3 length is 12 residues. The CDR3 DNA sequence: TGTGCCAGCGGAGGGAACCCCTACGAGCAGTACTTC. Protein: CASGGNPYEQYF.

This chain connects TRBV28 to TRBJ2-3; 10 bases fit TRBD2. The J segment lost 6 bases and the V segment lost 7 bases, leaving 19 bases of the junction unmatched. This CDR3 contains 18 residues. Looked up from germline, CDR1 is MDHEN and CDR2 is SYDVKM. The CDR3 sequence is CASTPSGRGIIFGDTQYF. As DNA, the CDR3 is TGTGCCAGCACTCCCAGCGGGAGGGGAATTATTTTTGGGGATACGCAGTATTTT.

The chain uses TRBV27 and TRBJ2-3, with 9 nucleotides matching TRBD2. V was clipped by 2 bases and J by 6 bases; unmatched bases: 21. The CDR3 length is 20 residues. In germline, CDR1 is MNHEY, CDR2 SMNVEV (reference sequence). The CDR3 sequence is CASSLGRTGTSFSLSDTQYF. In DNA form, the CDR3 reads TGTGCCAGCAGTTTAGGCCGGACCGGGACTAGCTTCTCGCTTTCTGATACGCAGTATTTT.

This chain links TRBV3-1 (or the pseudogene TRBV3-2) with TRBJ2-2; maybe TRBD2 (5 bases). Germline V gene sequence: CDR1 LGHDT, CDR2 YNNKEL (reference sequence). V was trimmed by 1 base and J by 0 bases, leaving 24 bases between them. The CDR3 contains 21 residues. This CDR3 reads CASSQVIWAGQGVPNTGELFF. CDR3 bases: TGTGCCAGCAGCCAAGTTATTTGGGCGGGTCAAGGCGTTCCGAACACCGGGGAGCTGTTTTTT.

In this sample, this clone turned up a few times. The chain recombines TRBV29-1 with TRBJ2-1, with TRBD2 matching over 13 bases. Trimming removed 8 bases from V and 6 bases from J; junction bases left unmatched: 7. The CDR3 consists of 14 residues. The germline gives CDR1 SQVTM, CDR2 ANQGSEA. This chain's CDR3 is CSSRLAGGINEQFF. The CDR3 nucleotides read TGCAGCTCCCGACTAGCGGGAGGTATCAATGAGCAGTTCTTC.

The rearrangement uses TRBV6-5 and TRBJ1-1; possible D gene TRBD1, 5 bases. The V end lost 7 bases, the J end lost 4 bases, and 16 bases lay between the germline ends. CDR1 is MNHEY, CDR2 SVGAGI, per germline. The CDR3 contains 14 residues. This CDR3 reads CASTRRIGGTEAFF. The CDR3 nucleotides are TGTGCCAGCACCCGCCGGATCGGGGGCACTGAAGCTTTCTTT.

This clone has only a few counts. J is TRBJ2-4 and V is TRBV5-1, with D possibly TRBD2 on 5 matching bases. CDR3 size: 15 residues. Germline CDR1 is SGHRS and CDR2 is YFSETQ. V was cut by 0 bases and J by 5 bases, with 12 bases left in between. The CDR3 is CASSLVPAVENIQYF. The CDR3 DNA sequence: TGCGCCAGCAGCTTGGTCCCAGCGGTCGAAAACATTCAGTACTTC.

The rearrangement joins TRBV5-6 to TRBJ2-2, with 9 bases that match TRBD1. Per germline, CDR1 SGHDT and CDR2 YYEEEE. The length of the CDR3 is 16 residues. With 0 bases clipped from V and 4 bases from J, the junction kept 4 bases outside the gene matches. CDR3 amino acids: CASSLAGTGPTGELFF. The DNA of the CDR3 is TGTGCCAGCAGCTTGGCGGGGACAGGGCCCACCGGGGAGCTGTTTTTT.

The chain carries TRBV4-3 and TRBJ1-2; 8 bases are a match to TRBD1. After removal of 3 bases from V and 4 bases from J, the junction contained 19 bases not matched to a gene. CDR1 and CDR2 (germline): LGHNA, YSLEER. The CDR3 contains 19 residues. This CDR3 is CASSHQGARQDPRAYGYTF. CDR3 DNA: TGCGCCAGCAGCCACCAGGGGGCGAGGCAGGACCCGCGTGCCTATGGCTACACCTTC.